This entry features one T cell receptor (beta chain) sequence. These data come from a study of blood T cell repertoires in COVID-19. TCRdb's table, derived via immunoSEQ multiplex PCR, lists solely in-frame clones and lacks some. The sample has about 200,000 clones, more than 70% seen once. CDR1 and CDR2 from the germline V gene are MDHEN and SYDVKM. The CDR3 loop spans 15 amino acids. Unmatched junction bases numbered 3, after V lost 2 bases and J lost 7 bases. This rearrangement joins TRBV28 to TRBJ1-6; 9 positions match TRBD1. This clonotype was obtained from a young woman who had recovered from COVID-19. Material: PBMCs or T cells enriched from blood (not recorded which). CDR3 sequence (DNA): TGTGCCAGCAGTTTAGGAACAGGGGGCAATTCACCCCTCCACTTT. This gives the protein CASSLGTGGNSPLHF.